These 29 T cell receptor beta chains originate from one sample sequenced in a study of OX40 agonist ivuxolimab in advanced cancers. Clones were read by immunoSEQ multiplex PCR, and TCRdb kept only the in-frame ones, dropping some. The sample shows tens of thousands of clones, about nine tenths of them seen only once. The starting material was CD4+ or CD8+ T cells sorted from blood, obtained in a trial of the OX40 agonist ivuxolimab. All receptors come from an adult with an advanced solid tumor such as melanoma, head and neck, liver or kidney cancer.

This rearrangement joins TRBV7-6 to TRBJ2-1; 10 bases agree with TRBD2. Per germline, CDR1 SGHVS and CDR2 FNYEAQ. Unmatched junction bases numbered 10, after V lost 6 bases and J lost 5 bases. The CDR3 is made up of 16 amino acids. The DNA for the CDR3 is TGTGCCAGCAGTCAAGCGACTAGCGGGTCCCACAATGAGCAGTTCTTC. Its translation: CASSQATSGSHNEQFF. The entire variable domain, with the rest obtained from reference TRBV7-6 and TRBJ2-1, is as follows: GAGVSQSPRYKVTKRGQDVALRCDPISGHVSLYWYRQALGQGPEFLTYFNYEAQQDKSGLPNDRFSAERPEGSISTLTIQRTEQRDSAMYRCASSQATSGSHNEQFFGPGTRLTVL.

The CDR3, as DNA: TGTGCCAGCAGCCAAGATCGGTCTTACACCGAGCAGTTCTTC. Translation gives CASSQDRSYTEQFF. The chain recombines TRBV4-2 with TRBJ2-1; D gene unclear. The CDR3 is 14 amino acids. CDR1 and CDR2 from the germline V gene are LGHNA and YNFKEQ. Trimming shortened V by 0 bases and J by 10 bases, and 13 bases separated the two germline ends.

Comments on this clone: One junction end disagrees with the germline gene, perhaps due to a read error. The chain employs TRBV6-5 and TRBJ2-5, with D tentatively TRBD2 (6 bases). The CDR3 extends over 14 amino acids. Looked up from germline, CDR1 is MNHEY and CDR2 is SVGAGI. CDR3: CASSVQVAEEAQYF. The CDR3 DNA follows: TGTGCCAGCAGTGTCCAAGTAGCGGAAGAGGCCCAGTACTTC.

In this sample, this clone turned up a few times. The chain has TRBV27 and TRBJ1-2, with TRBD1 matching over 7 bases. The V gene's germline CDR1 is MNHEY and CDR2 SMNVEV (reference sequence). V dropped 5 bases and J dropped 6; count of bases not matched to a gene: 9. This CDR3 comprises 14 residues. CDR3 in amino acids: CASSPRVTGNGYTF. The CDR3 coding sequence is TGTGCCAGCAGTCCCCGGGTGACAGGGAATGGCTACACCTTC.

The J gene is TRBJ2-3, the V gene TRBV6-6, with 11 nucleotides matching TRBD2. In germline, CDR1 is MNHNY, CDR2 SVGAGI (reference sequence). The CDR3 covers 14 residues. With V trimmed by 4 bases and J by 3 bases, 0 bases remained unmatched. For the CDR3, the DNA is TGTGCCAGCAGTTGGACTAGCGGGACAGATACGCAGTATTTT. Residues: CASSWTSGTDTQYF.

The chain links TRBV6-5 to TRBJ2-3, with 8 bases that match TRBD2. Trimming removed 2 bases from V and 2 bases from J; junction bases left unmatched: 3. CDR1 is MNHEY, CDR2 SVGAGI, per germline. This CDR3 spans 15 amino acids. CDR3 sequence reads: CASSYTGGPTDTQYF. The CDR3, as DNA: TGTGCCAGCAGTTACACGGGAGGGCCCACAGATACGCAGTATTTT.

The rearrangement links TRBV4-3 to TRBJ1-1; no definite D call. Trimming removed 1 base at V and 0 bases at J, with 15 bases between. The CDR3 length is 17 residues. Germline assignment: CDR1 LGHNA and CDR2 YSLEER. CDR3 sequence (DNA): TGCGCCAGCAGCCAAGCCACAGTTTCATTTATGAACACTGAAGCTTTCTTT. It yields the protein CASSQATVSFMNTEAFF.

The genes are TRBV28 and TRBJ2-1; 13 bases line up with TRBD2. Germline-derived CDR1 and CDR2 are MDHEN and SYDVKM. Trimming cost V 3 bases and J 0 bases; bases outside gene matches: 11. This CDR3 comprises 20 residues. CDR3 residues: CASSFPRTSGRPSSYNEQFF. Here the CDR3 DNA reads TGTGCCAGCAGTTTCCCCCGGACTAGCGGGAGACCTAGCTCCTACAATGAGCAGTTCTTC.

This chain connects TRBV28 to TRBJ2-7; the D gene is possibly TRBD1 (6 bases). This CDR3 is built from 16 residues. Per the germline V gene, CDR1 is MDHEN and CDR2 is SYDVKM. Trimming pared 8 bases from V and 0 bases from J, leaving 20 bases between. The CDR3 region is CASGSDLRDNSYEQYF. CDR3 bases: TGTGCCAGCGGGTCGGATCTAAGGGACAACTCCTACGAGCAGTACTTC.

This clone has a single count. CDR3 sequence reads: CSVEDTGYEQYF. DNA of the CDR3: TGCAGCGTTGAAGATACCGGCTACGAGCAGTACTTC. The chain links TRBV29-1 to TRBJ2-7; D unresolved. This CDR3 has 12 amino acids. Trimming shortened V by 0 bases and J by 3 bases, and 6 bases separated the two germline ends. From germline, CDR1 is SQVTM and CDR2 ANQGSEA.

The chain links TRBV4-1 to TRBJ1-5; D not certain. The CDR3 contains 12 residues. Germline V gene sequence: CDR1 MGHRA, CDR2 YSYEKL. Trimming removed 3 bases from V and 4 bases from J, with 4 bases in between. In DNA form, the CDR3 reads TGCGCCAGCAGCCAGCCTAATCAGCCCCAGCATTTT. Translation gives CASSQPNQPQHF.

The chain employs TRBV7-9 and TRBJ2-7; 11 nucleotides line up with TRBD2. Germline V gene data show CDR1 as SEHNR and CDR2 as FQNEAQ (reference sequence). This CDR3 region has 16 residues. J lost 3 bases, V lost 5 bases, and 9 bases had no gene match. The CDR3 DNA reads as TGTGCCAGCAGCGATAGGGATACTAGCGGGAGCTACGAGCAGTACTTC. Amino acid sequence: CASSDRDTSGSYEQYF.

The chain combines TRBV11-3 with TRBJ1-2; 8 bases are a match to TRBD1. V lost 0 bases and J lost 1; bases outside the gene matches: 4. Germline CDR1 and CDR2: SGHNT and YENEEA. The CDR3 covers 16 residues. This CDR3 reads CASSLDRDRHNYGYTF. In DNA form, the CDR3 reads TGTGCCAGCAGCTTAGATCGGGACAGGCATAACTATGGCTACACCTTC. The whole variable domain, remainder taken from reference TRBV11-3 and TRBJ1-2, is EAGVVQSPRYKIIEKKQPVAFWCNPISGHNTLYWYLQNLGQGPELLIRYENEEAVDDSQLPKDRFSAERLKGVDSTLKIQPAELGDSAVYLCASSLDRDRHNYGYTFGSGTRLTVV.

The sample holds one count of this clone. J is TRBJ2-3 and V is TRBV27, with 9 bases matching TRBD2. Losses at the gene ends were 2 bases for V and 4 bases for J; bases not matched to a gene: 10. The CDR3 spans 17 residues. In germline, CDR1 is MNHEY, CDR2 SMNVEV (reference sequence). Here the CDR3 reads CASSLVLAGATPDTQYF. In nucleotides, the CDR3 is TGTGCCAGCAGTTTAGTTTTAGCGGGAGCTACACCAGATACGCAGTATTTT.

Only one count was recorded for this clone. V gene TRBV5-1 combines with J gene TRBJ2-6; D is perhaps TRBD1 (6 bases). Germline assignment: CDR1 SGHRS and CDR2 YFSETQ. Trimming shortened V by 0 bases and J by 2 bases, and 15 bases separated the two germline ends. This CDR3 spans 18 amino acids. As DNA, the CDR3 is TGCGCCAGCAGCTTGGTACGGGGAGCAGGGGCTGGGGCCAACGTCCTGACTTTC. Protein sequence: CASSLVRGAGAGANVLTF.

The chain recombines TRBV7-2 with TRBJ2-5; unclear D gene. Germline V lookup: CDR1 SGHTA, CDR2 FQGNSA. V shed 1 base and J shed 4 bases, with 7 bases lying between them. The CDR3 totals 13 residues. CDR3 amino acids: CASSLEGLETQYF. The CDR3 DNA reads as TGTGCCAGCAGCTTAGAGGGATTAGAGACCCAGTACTTC.

The count of this clone is one. This chain uses TRBV28 with TRBJ2-1; 9 nucleotides align to TRBD2. Trimming at V came to 6 bases and at J to 2 bases, leaving 8 bases not matched to a gene. Looked up from germline, CDR1 is MDHEN and CDR2 is SYDVKM. This CDR3 comprises 16 residues. CDR3 region: CASSPTSGPTYNEQFF. The CDR3 DNA reads TGTGCCAGCAGCCCCACTAGCGGGCCGACCTACAATGAGCAGTTCTTC.

This chain connects TRBV9 to TRBJ2-1, with D perhaps matching TRBD2 (6 bases). Per germline, CDR1 SGDLS and CDR2 YYNGEE. With 4 bases removed from V and 4 bases from J, the gap between germline ends came to 15 bases. The CDR3 totals 15 residues. CDR3 in amino acids: CASSLTPGGYNEQFF. Written as DNA, the CDR3 is TGTGCCAGCAGCCTGACCCCCGGGGGTTACAATGAGCAGTTCTTC.

CDR3 residues: CASSKGAVQETQYF. CDR3 in DNA: TGTGCCAGCAGCAAAGGAGCGGTCCAAGAGACCCAGTACTTC. V usage is TRBV21-1 and J usage is TRBJ2-5; TRBD2 is the table's D call and was not checked against the DNA. TRBV21-1 is designated a pseudogene. The CDR3 is 14 residues long.

The V and J genes are TRBV27 and TRBJ2-5; D gene unclear. Trimming cost V 4 bases and J 1 base, with 10 bases left between them. In germline, CDR1 is MNHEY, CDR2 SMNVEV (reference sequence). The length of the CDR3 is 14 residues. CDR3 DNA: TGTGCCAGCAGTTCCAGGAGATTCCAAGAGACCCAGTACTTC. Translation: CASSSRRFQETQYF.

This clone appeared a few times. This chain joins TRBV6-5 and TRBJ1-1, with D possibly being TRBD1 (6 bases). Germline V CDR1 and CDR2: MNHEY, SVGAGI. V was cut by 6 bases and J by 2 bases, with 10 bases left in between. CDR3 length equals 13 residues. CDR3 sequence reads: CASSRTVNTEAFF. The CDR3, as DNA: TGTGCCAGCAGCCGGACAGTCAACACTGAAGCTTTCTTT.

The rearrangement links TRBV27 to TRBJ2-7, with TRBD1 identical over 7 bases. The germline V gene encodes CDR1 MNHEY and CDR2 SMNVEV (reference sequence). The J segment lost 4 bases and the V segment lost 5 bases, leaving 5 bases of the junction unmatched. This CDR3 contains 13 residues. For the CDR3, the DNA is TGTGCCAGCAGTCCCTCCAGGGGGTACGAGCAGTACTTC. This sequence encodes CASSPSRGYEQYF.

This clone was counted a few times. The chain recombines TRBV19 with TRBJ1-1; D remains unclear. V lost 4 bases to trimming and J lost 6 bases, with 9 bases between them. The CDR3 contains 12 residues. Germline-derived CDR1 and CDR2 are LNHDA and SQIVND (reference sequence). CDR3 bases: TGTGCCAGTAGTAGGTCCCCAGCTGAAGCTTTCTTT. Its protein product is CASSRSPAEAFF.

This chain links TRBV27 with TRBJ2-7; tentative D call: TRBD2 (5 bases). The CDR3 sequence is 11 residues long. In germline, CDR1 is MNHEY, CDR2 SMNVEV (reference sequence). V lost 6 bases to trimming and J lost 7 bases, with 10 bases between them. CDR3: CASSLGGEQYF. CDR3 nucleotides: TGTGCCAGCAGCTTAGGAGGTGAGCAGTACTTC.

The CDR3 sequence: CASRHGTRTIDTQYF. The CDR3 bases are TGTGCCAGCAGGCATGGGACCCGGACTATAGATACGCAGTATTTT. V gene TRBV13 combines with J gene TRBJ2-3; possible D gene TRBD2, 6 bases. The germline V gene encodes CDR1 PRHDT and CDR2 FYEKMQ (reference sequence). Trimming left V 6 bases short and J 5 bases short, with 18 bases between. This CDR3 has 15 amino acids.

There are a few counts of this clone. V and J are TRBV4-3 and TRBJ2-1, with 10 bases aligning to TRBD2. With V trimmed by 1 base and J by 5 bases, 11 bases remained unmatched. CDR1 and CDR2 (germline): LGHNA, YSLEER. The CDR3 has 18 amino acids. The CDR3 sequence is CASSQGGARTSGNNEQFF. The CDR3, as DNA: TGCGCCAGCAGCCAAGGGGGGGCGCGGACTAGCGGAAACAATGAGCAGTTCTTC.

The chain recombines TRBV14 with TRBJ1-6; 8 bases are shared with TRBD1. After removal of 5 bases from V and 10 bases from J, the junction contained 10 bases not matched to a gene. CDR1 and CDR2 from the germline V gene are SGHDN and FVKESK. This CDR3 is built from 15 residues. Written as DNA, the CDR3 is TGTGCCAGCAGCGCAGGGGGCGACGTTCGATCACCCCTCCACTTT. This gives the protein CASSAGGDVRSPLHF. The variable domain in full, with the rest retrieved from reference TRBV14 and TRBJ1-6, is EAGVTQFPSHSVIEKGQTVTLRCDPISGHDNLYWYRRVMGKEIKFLLHFVKESKQDESGMPNNRFLAERTGGTYSTLKVQPAELEDSGVYFCASSAGGDVRSPLHFGNGTRLTVT.

This clone is classed as medium-sized. This chain joins TRBV29-1 and TRBJ2-7; possibly TRBD2 for D (6 bases). This CDR3 is 13 amino acids long. Trimming stripped 6 bases from V and 6 bases from J, with 18 bases between. Looked up from germline, CDR1 is SQVTM and CDR2 is ANQGSEA. This chain's CDR3 is CSVSSGEDGEQYF. The CDR3 DNA is TGCAGCGTCAGTTCGGGGGAGGATGGCGAGCAGTACTTC.

The V call is TRBV11-2, the J call TRBJ2-7; D possibly corresponds to TRBD2 (6 bases). Germline V CDR1 and CDR2: SGHAT, FQNNGV. Trimming removed 1 base from V and 7 bases from J, with 11 bases in between. The CDR3 is 13 residues long. The CDR3, as DNA: TGTGCCAGCAGCTTAGGCGGGACGCTGGAGCAGTACTTC. Its protein is CASSLGGTLEQYF. The full variable domain, rest sourced from reference TRBV11-2 and TRBJ2-7, is EAGVAQSPRYKIIEKRQSVAFWCNPISGHATLYWYQQILGQGPKLLIQFQNNGVVDDSQLPKDRFSAERLKGVDSTLKIQPAKLEDSAVYLCASSLGGTLEQYFGPGTRLTVT.